The clone carrying this TCR beta chain was found a few times. Its specificity is not known. Trimming left V 10 bases short and J 6 bases short, with 33 bases between. The CDR3 totals 18 residues. Per germline, CDR1 MNHNS and CDR2 SASEGT. The data are from a study of vaccination and CD4 T cells after COVID-19. About the research overall: There were six male and four female convalescents, and two of them were Hispanic. General study results and limits: Looking at convalescent patients, 304 of their 307 vaccine-specific clones were spike mono-reactive.

Treatment given: roughly 11-day PBMC culture with coronavirus spike peptide pools or control peptides (ViraFEST assay). Once peptide pools had expanded antigen-specific T cells, ViraFEST sequenced TCRs. IL-2 (approximately 9 IU/ml) and peptide pools (approximately 9.7 ug/ml) were added to cultures of approximately 2.2 million PBMCs per well. Cultured CD4+ T-cell DNA underwent Oncomine TCR Beta short-read sequencing. TCRdb reprocessed the PCR reads with MiXCR, giving one entry per CDR3 protein. The data contain about 14,000 distinct CDR3 sequences, 25% to 35% of them seen just once; the ten biggest clones take up around a fifth.

The chain uses TRBV6-1 and TRBJ1-1, with a weak D call TRBD1 (5 bases). This material consisted of CD4+ T cells from blood, cultured in vitro, taken before SARS-CoV-2 vaccination. The clonotype originates from a human donor who received a COVID-19 vaccine. DNA of the CDR3: TGTGCCACCCTAACGGGGCAGGGACTCTTGGATCACGGCGCTGAAGCTTTCTTT. This gives the protein CATLTGQGLLDHGAEAFF.